This T cell receptor (beta chain) was recorded in a study of control samples from healthy donors and cancer patients. Generated by immunoSEQ multiplex PCR, the TCRdb table keeps only in-frame clones and is missing some. The sample comprises 150,000 to 200,000 clones, around 87% of which are singletons, and 1.3% to 1.5% rests with the top ten. The CDR3 covers 13 residues. V was cut by 4 bases and J by 3 bases, with 11 bases left in between. Germline lookup yields CDR1 SGHDT and CDR2 YYEEEE. This clonotype was obtained from a woman between 50 and 59 years old in good health. The sequencing input was blood. The chain is built from TRBV5-6 and TRBJ2-7; a possible D gene is TRBD1 (5 bases). The CDR3 DNA sequence: TGTGCCAGCAGCCCGCCAGGGATCTACGAGCAGTACTTC. Translated, it gives CASSPPGIYEQYF. Full variable domain (remainder filled in from reference TRBV5-6 and TRBJ2-7): DAGVTQSPTHLIKTRGQQVTLRCSPKSGHDTVSWYQQALGQGPQFIFQYYEEEERQRGNFPDRFSGHQFPNYSSELNVNALLLGDSALYLCASSPPGIYEQYFGPGTRLTVT.